The clone carrying this TCR beta chain has a count of ten or more. What it binds is not known. Patients selected for sequencing had displayed CD8+CD57+ cell expansion by flow cytometry. The entry originates in a study of CD8+CD57+ T cells in acquired aplastic anemia. On the study more broadly: Sorted cells (CD4+ and CD8+) yielded DNA amounts that averaged about 2.9 ug. Overall study results and limits: Controls and patients did not differ significantly in CD8+ Simpson's diversity.

The V end lost 3 bases, the J end lost 2 bases, and 10 bases lay between the germline ends. The CDR3 loop spans 14 amino acids. Germline V gene sequence: CDR1 DFQATT, CDR2 SNEGSKA (reference sequence). Profiling that covered TCR beta VDJ and CDR3 relied on genomic DNA as its template. TCRdb itself ran the reads through MiXCR, one entry per CDR3 protein. The sample gives 150,000 to 200,000 distinct CDR3 sequences, less than 60% of which show up once; around 1.8% is in the top ten. The chain recombines TRBV20-1 with TRBJ2-2, with D tentatively TRBD2 (6 bases). Sequenced: sorted CD4+, CD8+, or CD8+CD57+ T cells (not recorded which) from PBMCs. This TCR was sampled from a human donor with aplastic anemia. The CDR3 here is CSAREGLNTGELFF. The CDR3 coding sequence is TGCAGTGCTAGGGAGGGACTTAACACCGGGGAGCTGTTTTTT.